This TCR beta chain was sequenced during a study of identical twins. General observations from the study: Some out-of-frame alpha sequences were shared by twins, and these showed excess low generation probability.

The CDR3 is made up of 16 amino acids. CDR1 LNHNV and CDR2 YYDKDF come from the germline V gene (reference sequence). Trimming removed 0 bases from V and 7 bases from J, with 15 bases in between. Only a few counts were recorded for this clonotype. No antigen is known for it. Healthy Caucasian donors formed the entire cohort. cDNA molecules carried unique molecular identifiers, and template switching added a universal primer site. One entry per CDR3 protein, called by TCRdb with MiXCR from the 5' RACE reads. This table has more than 1.5 million distinct CDR3 sequences, around 29% appearing once. Material: cord blood. The origin of this receptor is a newborn girl in good health. The chain is built from TRBV15 and TRBJ1-4, with D tentatively TRBD1 (5 bases). The CDR3 here is CATSRDGRAAIEKLFF. The CDR3 nucleotides are TGTGCCACCAGCAGAGATGGCAGGGCGGCAATTGAAAAACTGTTTTTT.